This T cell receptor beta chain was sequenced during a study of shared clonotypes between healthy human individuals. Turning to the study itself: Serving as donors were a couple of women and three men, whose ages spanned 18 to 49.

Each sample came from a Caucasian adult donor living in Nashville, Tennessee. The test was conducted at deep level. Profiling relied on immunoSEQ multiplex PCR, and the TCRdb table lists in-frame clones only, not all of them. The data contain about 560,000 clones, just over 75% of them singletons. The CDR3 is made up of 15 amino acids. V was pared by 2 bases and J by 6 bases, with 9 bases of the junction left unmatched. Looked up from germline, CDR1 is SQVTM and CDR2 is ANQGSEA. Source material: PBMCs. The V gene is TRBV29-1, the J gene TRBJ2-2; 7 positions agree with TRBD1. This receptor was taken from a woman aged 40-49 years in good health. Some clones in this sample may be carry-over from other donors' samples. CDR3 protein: CSVEFVQGHAGELFF. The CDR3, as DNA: TGCAGCGTTGAATTTGTACAGGGGCACGCCGGGGAGCTGTTTTTT.